The 18 T cell receptor beta chains in this list originate from one sample, sequenced in a study of follicular helper T cells after annual influenza vaccination. Described time point: 2015-2016 season, pre-vaccination. Clones were read by immunoSEQ multiplex PCR, and TCRdb kept only the in-frame ones, dropping some. The sample yields some 9,800 clones, about 82% seen once. The sequencing here drew on CXCR5+ CD38- circulating T follicular helper cells from blood, taken on the day of influenza vaccination. Subset in this sample: circulating Tfh, non-naive CD4+CXCR5+PD-1+ (ICOS+CD38+ or ICOS-CD38-). These receptors originate from an adult who received the influenza vaccine.

The chain carries TRBV6-1 and TRBJ2-1, with TRBD2 matching 7 bases. This CDR3 contains 15 residues. V shed 1 base and J 4 bases; nucleotides not matched to a gene: 4. Germline V CDR1 and CDR2: MNHNS, SASEGT. The CDR3 loop is CASSEEIAGYNEQFF. The CDR3 coding sequence is TGTGCCAGCAGTGAAGAAATAGCGGGTTACAATGAGCAGTTCTTC.

The chain links TRBV4-2 to TRBJ2-1; 7 positions agree with TRBD2. The junction had 9 bases not matched to a gene; V was cut back by 1 base and J by 0 bases. CDR1 and CDR2 (germline): LGHNA, YNFKEQ. The CDR3 totals 18 residues. This CDR3 is CASSQVRREWSSYNEQFF. CDR3 DNA: TGTGCCAGCAGCCAAGTCAGGCGGGAGTGGAGCTCCTACAATGAGCAGTTCTTC.

The chain employs TRBV6-5 and TRBJ1-3; D gene ambiguous. This CDR3 spans 14 amino acids. The germline V and J ends were trimmed by 7 bases and 7 bases, with 17 bases remaining between them. Looked up from germline, CDR1 is MNHEY and CDR2 is SVGAGI. The CDR3 spells CASTENGISNTIYF. The CDR3 DNA is TGTGCCAGCACCGAAAATGGGATTTCGAACACCATATATTTT.

The J gene is TRBJ1-2, the V gene TRBV6-1; D call uncertain. This CDR3 spans 14 amino acids. Trimming took 1 base from V and 4 from J, leaving 10 bases between them. Germline CDR1 reads MNHNS; CDR2 reads SASEGT. The CDR3 DNA sequence: TGTGCCAGCAGTGAAGGCACCAGCTTCTATGGCTACACCTTC. Translating it yields CASSEGTSFYGYTF.

The gene calls are TRBV19 and TRBJ1-1; the match to TRBD1 covers 8 bases. The V gene end was trimmed by 3 bases and the J gene end by 12 bases; junction bases not matched to a gene: 9. CDR1 is LNHDA and CDR2 is SQIVND in the germline V gene (reference sequence). CDR3 length: 13 residues. CDR3 DNA: TGTGCCAGTAGTATCCCGACAGGGGTTGTTTCTTTCTTT. Translating gives CASSIPTGVVSFF. Together with reference TRBV19 and TRBJ1-1, the CDR3 gives the full variable domain: DGGITQSPKYLFRKEGQNVTLSCEQNLNHDAMYWYRQDPGQGLRLIYYSQIVNDFQKGDIAEGYSVSREKKESFPLTVTSAQKNPTAFYLCASSIPTGVVSFFGQGTRLTVV.

V gene TRBV6-1 combines with J gene TRBJ2-5; D not certain. The V gene's germline CDR1 is MNHNS and CDR2 SASEGT. The CDR3 contains 12 residues. The V end was cut by 5 bases, the J end by 1 base, with 5 bases between. CDR3 bases: TGTGCCAGCAGTATGGTCCAAGAGACCCAGTACTTC. The encoded protein is CASSMVQETQYF.

This clone was observed once. The chain is built from TRBV27 and TRBJ1-1, with 9 bases matching TRBD1. This CDR3 is 15 amino acids long. With 1 base clipped from V and 9 bases from J, the junction kept 9 bases outside the gene matches. Germline V CDR1 and CDR2: MNHEY, SMNVEV (reference sequence). CDR3 sequence (DNA): TGTGCCAGCAGTTTATTTTTCCCGGGACAGGGCAAAGCTTTCTTT. Its protein product is CASSLFFPGQGKAFF.

This chain joins TRBV7-9 and TRBJ1-1, with TRBD1 matching over 7 bases. Germline V lookup: CDR1 SEHNR, CDR2 FQNEAQ (reference sequence). The CDR3 runs 15 residues. The V gene end was trimmed by 2 bases and the J gene end by 1 base; junction bases not matched to a gene: 4. CDR3 protein: CASSLFGQANTEAFF. For the CDR3, the DNA is TGTGCCAGCAGCTTATTTGGACAGGCGAACACTGAAGCTTTCTTT. Together with reference TRBV7-9 and TRBJ1-1, the CDR3 gives the full variable domain: DTGVSQNPRHKITKRGQNVTFRCDPISEHNRLYWYRQTLGQGPEFLTYFQNEAQLEKSRLLSDRFSAERPKGSFSTLEIQRTEQGDSAMYLCASSLFGQANTEAFFGQGTRLTVV.

The chain couples TRBV5-1 to TRBJ2-2, with D possibly being TRBD1 (5 bases). The CDR3 has 15 amino acids. Germline V lookup: CDR1 SGHRS, CDR2 YFSETQ. Trimming took off 2 bases at V and 2 bases at J, with 10 bases between the two ends. The CDR3 region is CASSLAGLNTGELFF. CDR3 sequence (DNA): TGCGCCAGCAGCTTAGCAGGGTTAAACACCGGGGAGCTGTTTTTT.

On this clone: An end of the junction does not agree with germline; a read error may underlie this. The J gene is TRBJ2-7, the V gene TRBV20-1; the D is unclear. Looked up from germline, CDR1 is DFQATT and CDR2 is SNEGSKA (reference sequence). The CDR3 covers 11 residues. The CDR3 region has the DNA TGCAGTGCTAGAGATATTTCGGAGTCCCCCTTC. Protein: CSARDISESPF.

This chain uses TRBV7-8 with TRBJ2-1; maybe TRBD2 (6 bases). CDR1 and CDR2 (germline): SGHVS, FQNEAQ. Trimming left V 0 bases short and J 14 bases short, with 8 bases between. The CDR3 is 11 amino acids. This CDR3 reads CASSLATREFF. The CDR3 nucleotides read TGTGCCAGCAGCTTAGCGACTAGGGAGTTCTTC.

The chain has TRBV7-3 and TRBJ2-1, with a tentative D call TRBD2 (6 bases). CDR3 length: 15 residues. V was pared by 6 bases and J by 0 bases, with 12 bases between. Germline V gene data show CDR1 as SGHTA and CDR2 as FQGTGA. DNA of the CDR3: TGTGCCAGCAGTTTTAGCGGCAGCTCCTACAATGAGCAGTTCTTC. It encodes CASSFSGSSYNEQFF.

The CDR3 DNA reads TGTGCCAGTAGTATCGGGACGGACAGACCTCATCAGCCCCAGCATTTT. It yields the protein CASSIGTDRPHQPQHF. The chain joins TRBV19 to TRBJ1-5; TRBD1 might be the D (6 bases). The V and J ends lost 3 bases and 5 bases respectively, with 17 bases between them. CDR1 and CDR2 from the germline V gene are LNHDA and SQIVND (reference sequence). CDR3 length: 16 residues.

This chain links TRBV7-9 with TRBJ1-2, with 7 bases fitting TRBD1. This CDR3 is 16 amino acids long. The trim removed 3 bases at V and 0 bases at J, leaving 7 bases unmatched. Germline CDR1 SEHNR, CDR2 FQNEAQ (reference sequence). Written as DNA, the CDR3 is TGTGCCAGCAGCTTTTACCGGGACAGCGCTAACTATGGCTACACCTTC. Protein: CASSFYRDSANYGYTF.

This clone was counted only a few times. The V call is TRBV6-5, the J call TRBJ1-3; no firm D call. The CDR3 loop spans 15 amino acids. V lost 6 bases and J 0 bases, leaving 12 bases between the germline ends. The germline V gene has CDR1 MNHEY and CDR2 SVGAGI. CDR3 region: CASSPSRASGNTIYF. The CDR3, as DNA: TGTGCCAGCAGCCCCTCGAGAGCCTCTGGAAACACCATATATTTT.

J is TRBJ2-1 and V is TRBV7-2; TRBD1 matches 9 bases. V dropped 5 bases and J dropped 10; count of bases not matched to a gene: 6. Germline values: CDR1 SGHTA, CDR2 FQGNSA. The CDR3 has 13 amino acids. The CDR3 sequence is CASSSNRGREQFF. The CDR3 region has the DNA TGTGCCAGCAGCAGTAACAGGGGGCGAGAGCAGTTCTTC.

The DNA for the CDR3 is TGTGCCAGCTCACCCGGGGGCGGGCTCGACGAGCAGTACTTC. Encoded protein: CASSPGGGLDEQYF. The rearrangement links TRBV18 to TRBJ2-7, with D tentatively TRBD1 or TRBD2 (6 bases each). The CDR3 consists of 14 residues. The germline gives CDR1 KGHSH, CDR2 LQKENI. Trimming stripped 3 bases from V and 5 bases from J, with 14 bases between.

V gene TRBV2 combines with J gene TRBJ2-5; 12 bases align to TRBD2. The CDR3 contains 18 residues. Germline assignment: CDR1 SNHLY and CDR2 FYNNEI. With 2 bases clipped from V and 4 bases from J, the junction kept 11 bases outside the gene matches. CDR3 protein: CASSERLAGGVVGETQYF. For the CDR3, the DNA is TGTGCCAGCAGTGAAAGGCTAGCGGGAGGGGTAGTGGGAGAGACCCAGTACTTC.